This T cell receptor beta chain stems from a study of CD8+CD57+ T cells in acquired aplastic anemia. About the study: Sorted CD4+ and CD8+ cells yielded DNA averaging approximately 3 ug.

CDR1 and CDR2 from the germline V gene are LGHDT and YNNKEL (reference sequence). This CDR3 spans 15 amino acids. Profiles of TCR beta VDJ and CDR3 were generated from a genomic DNA template. TCRdb redid the calling of the reads with MiXCR, one entry per CDR3 protein. The sample yields 120,000 or so distinct CDR3 sequences, nearly 40% seen once. On this clonotype: Sequence at one end of the junction differs from germline and may be a read error.

Those patients picked for sequencing had displayed CD8+CD57+ cell expansion on flow cytometry. Severe acquired aplastic anemia was the diagnosis recorded for all patients. The chain joins TRBV3-1 to TRBJ2-2, with 12 bases that match TRBD2. Source material: sorted CD4+, CD8+, or CD8+CD57+ T cells (not recorded which) from PBMCs. This clonotype was obtained from a human donor with aplastic anemia. CDR3 residues: CASSQDLASGGEPFF. The CDR3 coding sequence is TGTGCCAGCAGCCAAGATCTAGCTAGCGGGGGGGAGCCGTTTTTT. Full variable domain (missing parts from reference TRBV3-1 and TRBJ2-2): DTAVSQTPKYLVTQMGNDKSIKCEQNLGHDTMYWYKQDSKKFLKIMFSYNNKELIINETVPNRFSPKSPDKAHLNLHINSLELGDSAVYFCASSQDLASGGEPFFGEGSRLTVL.